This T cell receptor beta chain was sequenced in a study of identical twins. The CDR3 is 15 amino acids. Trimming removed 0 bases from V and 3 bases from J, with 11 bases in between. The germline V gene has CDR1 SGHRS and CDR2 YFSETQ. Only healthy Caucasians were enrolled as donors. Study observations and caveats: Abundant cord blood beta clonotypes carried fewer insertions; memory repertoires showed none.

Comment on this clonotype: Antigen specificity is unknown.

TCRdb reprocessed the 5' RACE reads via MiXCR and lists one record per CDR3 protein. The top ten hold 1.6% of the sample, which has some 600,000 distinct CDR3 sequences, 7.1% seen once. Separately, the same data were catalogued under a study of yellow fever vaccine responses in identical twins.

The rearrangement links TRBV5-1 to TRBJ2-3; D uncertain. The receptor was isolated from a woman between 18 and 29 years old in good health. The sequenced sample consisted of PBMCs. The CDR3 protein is CASSLGSSRTDTQYF. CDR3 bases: TGCGCCAGCAGCTTGGGGTCGTCAAGGACAGATACGCAGTATTTT.